This T cell receptor (beta chain) was sequenced during a study of multiple sclerosis patients with progressive multifocal leukoencephalopathy. Time point specified: 5 to 6 months of natalizumab therapy. Clones were read by immunoSEQ multiplex PCR, and TCRdb kept only the in-frame ones, dropping some. The sample contains some 30,000 clones, approximately 89% of which appear only once. Germline CDR1 SGHRS, CDR2 YFSETQ. The CDR3 is 14 residues long. V gene TRBV5-1 combines with J gene TRBJ2-5; perhaps TRBD1 as D (6 bases). The DNA end favors TRBJ2-7, so the J call may be wrong. Sample: PBMCs, taken from a patient treated with natalizumab. This sequence originates from a human donor with multiple sclerosis. The CDR3 sequence is CASSFRDTGYEQYF. In DNA, the CDR3 is TGCGCCAGCAGCTTTCGGGACACCGGATACGAGCAGTACTTC.